Listed here are 26 T cell receptor beta chains from one sample, sequenced in a study of cytomegalovirus exposure and HLA in healthy donors. It was with 60 Vbeta and 13 Jbeta primers that the PCR ran. TCRdb's table, derived via immunoSEQ multiplex PCR, lists solely in-frame clones and lacks some. The data hold about 200,000 clones, with 75% to 85% observed a single time. The source material was PBMCs. The receptors originated from a woman aged 40 to 50 in good health and CMV-seronegative.

DNA of the CDR3: TGTGCCAGCAGAACCCCTACTAGTGGCTCCTACGAGCAGTACTTC. This codes for CASRTPTSGSYEQYF. The chain couples TRBV28 to TRBJ2-7; D is possibly TRBD2 (5 bases). Trimming removed 6 bases from V and 0 bases from J, with 15 bases in between. Looked up from germline, CDR1 is MDHEN and CDR2 is SYDVKM. The CDR3 consists of 15 residues. The full variable domain, in which reference TRBV28 and TRBJ2-7 provide the parts outside the CDR3, is DVKVTQSSRYLVKRTGEKVFLECVQDMDHENMFWYRQDPGLGLRLIYFSYDVKMKEKGDIPEGYSVSREKKERFSLILESASTNQTSMYLCASRTPTSGSYEQYFGPGTRLTVT.

V usage is TRBV30 and J usage is TRBJ1-1, with 7 nucleotides matching TRBD1. Germline CDR1 is GTSNPN and CDR2 is SVGIG (reference sequence). J lost 5 bases, V lost 4 bases, and 10 bases had no gene match. The CDR3 is made up of 14 amino acids. CDR3 loop: CAWTRDSSKTEAFF. CDR3 bases: TGTGCCTGGACCCGGGACAGTTCAAAGACTGAAGCTTTCTTT.

CDR3 protein: CASSVGTSGTTDTQYF. CDR3 DNA sequence: TGTGCCAGCAGCGTCGGGACTAGCGGGACCACAGATACGCAGTATTTT. This rearrangement joins TRBV9 to TRBJ2-3; 13 bases fit TRBD2. The CDR3 runs 16 residues. CDR1 and CDR2 from the germline V gene are SGDLS and YYNGEE. V was clipped by 2 bases and J by 2 bases; unmatched bases: 2.

The CDR3 region is CASSVDRTGKLYGYTF. CDR3 nucleotide sequence: TGTGCCAGCAGCGTAGACAGGACGGGTAAACTCTATGGCTACACCTTC. The chain employs TRBV9 and TRBJ1-2; TRBD1 might be the D (5 bases). Germline CDR1 SGDLS, CDR2 YYNGEE. This CDR3 is 16 amino acids long. Trimming took 0 bases from V and 4 from J, leaving 16 bases between them.

The V and J genes are TRBV18 and TRBJ2-1, with 12 bases matching TRBD2. Germline lookup yields CDR1 KGHSH and CDR2 LQKENI. The CDR3 has 17 residues. V lost 3 bases and J lost 10; bases outside the gene matches: 13. The CDR3 here is CASSPGTSGPYGGEQFF. The CDR3 nucleotides read TGTGCCAGCTCACCCGGGACTAGCGGGCCCTACGGGGGCGAGCAGTTCTTC.

The chain combines TRBV4-2 with TRBJ2-2; the match to TRBD2 covers 10 bases. V lost 0 bases, J lost 6 bases, and 4 bases stayed unmatched. CDR1 is LGHNA and CDR2 is YNFKEQ in the germline V gene. The CDR3 has 16 residues. CDR3 DNA: TGTGCCAGCAGCCAAGAGCATCTAGCGGGAGCCGGGGAGCTGTTTTTT. Translating gives CASSQEHLAGAGELFF.

CDR3 nucleotides: TGTGCCAGCAGCCAAGAAATAGCGGGAGTCAGTGTCTACGAGCAGTACTTC. The encoded protein is CASSQEIAGVSVYEQYF. The chain combines TRBV4-2 with TRBJ2-7; 9 nucleotides align to TRBD2. The length of the CDR3 is 17 residues. V shed 0 bases and J 3 bases; nucleotides not matched to a gene: 9. Germline lookup yields CDR1 LGHNA and CDR2 YNFKEQ.

The chain couples TRBV6-1 to TRBJ1-2, with TRBD1 matching 7 bases. V trimming: 7 bases; J trimming: 8 bases; junction bases outside the gene matches: 13. Germline V CDR1 and CDR2: MNHNS, SASEGT. The CDR3 runs to 14 residues. Written as DNA, the CDR3 is TGTGCCAGCACAACGGGACAGCCCACAGAAGGCTACACCTTC. It translates to CASTTGQPTEGYTF.

The genes are TRBV11-2 and TRBJ1-1, with D tentatively TRBD1 (5 bases). V lost 1 base and J 5 bases, leaving 14 bases between the germline ends. CDR1 is SGHAT, CDR2 FQNNGV, per germline. CDR3 length equals 15 residues. The CDR3 protein is CASSLALGGGTEAFF. The CDR3 DNA reads TGTGCCAGCAGCTTAGCCCTAGGCGGGGGGACTGAAGCTTTCTTT. The full variable domain, with the rest looked up from reference TRBV11-2 and TRBJ1-1, is EAGVAQSPRYKIIEKRQSVAFWCNPISGHATLYWYQQILGQGPKLLIQFQNNGVVDDSQLPKDRFSAERLKGVDSTLKIQPAKLEDSAVYLCASSLALGGGTEAFFGQGTRLTVV.

The chain is built from TRBV5-6 and TRBJ2-1; TRBD2 matches at 7 bases. The CDR3 covers 15 residues. CDR1 and CDR2 from the germline V gene are SGHDT and YYEEEE. Trimming cost V 5 bases and J 2 bases; bases outside gene matches: 7. The CDR3 nucleotides read TGTGCCAGCAGTAAGCGGGAATTCCCCTACAATGAGCAGTTCTTC. Its protein product is CASSKREFPYNEQFF.

The count of this clone is one. The chain recombines TRBV2 with TRBJ1-2; 8 nucleotides agree with TRBD1. With 7 bases clipped from V and 4 bases from J, the junction kept 11 bases outside the gene matches. CDR3 size: 15 residues. The germline V gene encodes CDR1 SNHLY and CDR2 FYNNEI. The CDR3 DNA is TGTGCCAGCACCAAAGGCCCCGGGACAGGCTATGGCTACACCTTC. Translated, it gives CASTKGPGTGYGYTF.

The V call is TRBV27, the J call TRBJ2-1; D possibly corresponds to TRBD2 (5 bases). Germline V lookup: CDR1 MNHEY, CDR2 SMNVEV (reference sequence). Trimming stripped 0 bases from V and 4 bases from J, with 10 bases between. This CDR3 contains 15 residues. The CDR3 DNA reads TGTGCCAGCAGTTTATCGCTAGCATATTACAATGAGCAGTTCTTC. Translation gives CASSLSLAYYNEQFF.

This chain joins TRBV7-8 and TRBJ2-1; D unresolved. V was trimmed by 7 bases and J by 5 bases, leaving 9 bases between them. Per germline, CDR1 SGHVS and CDR2 FQNEAQ. This CDR3 comprises 12 residues. In DNA, the CDR3 is TGTGCCAGCACGGGTCTAAACAATGAGCAGTTCTTC. Its translation is CASTGLNNEQFF.

The chain links TRBV27 to TRBJ1-1; no reliable D call. The V end was cut by 3 bases, the J end by 3 bases, with 8 bases between. Germline V gene lookup returns CDR1 MNHEY and CDR2 SMNVEV (reference sequence). This CDR3 is 13 amino acids long. Here the CDR3 reads CASSFWGDTEAFF. Here the CDR3 DNA reads TGTGCCAGCAGTTTCTGGGGAGACACTGAAGCTTTCTTT.

This chain links TRBV29-1 with TRBJ2-7; 9 positions match TRBD2. CDR1 is SQVTM, CDR2 ANQGSEA, per germline. Unmatched junction bases numbered 4, after V lost 5 bases and J lost 2 bases. The CDR3 consists of 13 residues. The CDR3 loop is CSVCLAGTYEQYF. Here the CDR3 DNA reads TGCAGCGTTTGTCTAGCGGGAACCTACGAGCAGTACTTC.

This chain links TRBV7-9 with TRBJ1-5; 7 bases agree with TRBD1. Germline loops: CDR1 SEHNR, CDR2 FQNEAQ (reference sequence). V shed 5 bases and J 0 bases; nucleotides not matched to a gene: 7. This CDR3 is 16 amino acids long. CDR3 sequence (DNA): TGTGCCAGCAGCAGCCGACAGGGAGATAGCAATCAGCCCCAGCATTTT. As protein: CASSSRQGDSNQPQHF.

This chain links TRBV5-4 with TRBJ1-3, with a tentative D call TRBD1 (6 bases). With 3 bases removed from V and 0 bases from J, the gap between germline ends came to 13 bases. Germline V gives CDR1 SGHNT, CDR2 YYREEE (reference sequence). The CDR3 extends over 16 amino acids. The CDR3 nucleotides read TGTGCCAGCAGCTGGGGATCAGGGGACTCTGGAAACACCATATATTTT. Amino acids: CASSWGSGDSGNTIYF.

This chain uses TRBV7-3 with TRBJ2-3, with unresolved D. Germline V gene data show CDR1 as SGHTA and CDR2 as FQGTGA. CDR3 length equals 13 residues. The germline V and J ends were trimmed by 4 bases and 0 bases, with 5 bases remaining between them. DNA of the CDR3: TGTGCCAGCAGCTCCCAAAGCACAGATACGCAGTATTTT. This sequence encodes CASSSQSTDTQYF.

This sequence joins TRBV5-1 and TRBJ2-5, with D tentatively TRBD2 (5 bases). This CDR3 comprises 13 residues. Germline CDR1 reads SGHRS; CDR2 reads YFSETQ. Trimming left V 3 bases short and J 6 bases short, with 12 bases between. CDR3 sequence: CASSSGPSQTQYF. CDR3 coding DNA: TGCGCCAGCAGCTCGGGCCCTAGCCAGACCCAGTACTTC.

The table lists this clone with a few counts. This rearrangement joins TRBV6-1 to TRBJ1-1, with a tentative D call TRBD1 (5 bases). Trimming shortened V by 2 bases and J by 1 base, and 5 bases separated the two germline ends. The CDR3 has 13 residues. Germline lookup yields CDR1 MNHNS and CDR2 SASEGT. The CDR3 DNA reads as TGTGCCAGCAGTGAACAGGGGAACACTGAAGCTTTCTTT. It yields the protein CASSEQGNTEAFF.

V usage is TRBV4-2 and J usage is TRBJ2-3; 9 bases match TRBD2. With 1 base clipped from V and 4 bases from J, the junction kept 6 bases outside the gene matches. The V gene's germline CDR1 is LGHNA and CDR2 YNFKEQ. The CDR3 spans 16 residues. The CDR3 spells CASSQGLAGMADTQYF. CDR3 DNA: TGTGCCAGCAGCCAAGGTCTAGCGGGAATGGCAGATACGCAGTATTTT.

This CDR3 is CASSPGPDSRNSPLHF. CDR3 DNA: TGCGCCAGCAGCCCAGGACCTGACAGCCGAAATTCACCCCTCCACTTT. V and J are TRBV5-1 and TRBJ1-6; tentatively, D is TRBD1 (5 bases). V lost 4 bases, J lost 7 bases, and 18 bases lay in between. The CDR3 runs 16 residues. Germline lookup yields CDR1 SGHRS and CDR2 YFSETQ.

This clone was observed a few times. CDR3 DNA sequence: TGTGCCAGCAGCTCATCTAGCGGGAGTTTCAGGGAGCAGTACTTC. Amino acids: CASSSSSGSFREQYF. The chain employs TRBV7-9 and TRBJ2-7; 10 bases agree with TRBD2. V lost 4 bases to trimming and J lost 7 bases; unmatched junction nucleotides: 10. The CDR3 covers 15 residues. CDR1 is SEHNR and CDR2 is FQNEAQ in the germline V gene (reference sequence).

This clone was seen a few times. The CDR3 nucleotides are TGTGCCAGCAGGGGGGCTGGGGAGACCCAGTACTTC. It translates to CASRGAGETQYF. The J gene is TRBJ2-5, the V gene TRBV11-2, with TRBD1 as a possible D gene (6 bases). CDR1 is SGHAT and CDR2 is FQNNGV in the germline V gene. The germline V and J ends were trimmed by 6 bases and 5 bases, with 10 bases remaining between them. This CDR3 spans 12 amino acids. Together with reference TRBV11-2 and TRBJ2-5, the CDR3 gives the full variable domain: EAGVAQSPRYKIIEKRQSVAFWCNPISGHATLYWYQQILGQGPKLLIQFQNNGVVDDSQLPKDRFSAERLKGVDSTLKIQPAKLEDSAVYLCASRGAGETQYFGPGTRLLVL.

This rearrangement joins TRBV29-1 to TRBJ1-4; D is ambiguous. The CDR3 contains 13 residues. V was trimmed by 8 bases and J by 0 bases, leaving 10 bases between them. Germline CDR1 is SQVTM and CDR2 is ANQGSEA. The CDR3 loop is CSIQSATNEKLFF. In DNA, the CDR3 is TGCAGCATACAGAGTGCAACTAATGAAAAACTGTTTTTT.

This chain uses TRBV10-3 with TRBJ2-7, with 8 bases matching TRBD1. Looked up from germline, CDR1 is ENHRY and CDR2 is SYGVKD. The ends lost 0 bases at V and 7 bases at J; junction bases unmatched: 8. This CDR3 has 15 amino acids. CDR3 DNA sequence: TGTGCCATCAGTGAGTCGAGTCAGGGGGCTGGTGAGCAGTACTTC. This sequence encodes CAISESSQGAGEQYF.